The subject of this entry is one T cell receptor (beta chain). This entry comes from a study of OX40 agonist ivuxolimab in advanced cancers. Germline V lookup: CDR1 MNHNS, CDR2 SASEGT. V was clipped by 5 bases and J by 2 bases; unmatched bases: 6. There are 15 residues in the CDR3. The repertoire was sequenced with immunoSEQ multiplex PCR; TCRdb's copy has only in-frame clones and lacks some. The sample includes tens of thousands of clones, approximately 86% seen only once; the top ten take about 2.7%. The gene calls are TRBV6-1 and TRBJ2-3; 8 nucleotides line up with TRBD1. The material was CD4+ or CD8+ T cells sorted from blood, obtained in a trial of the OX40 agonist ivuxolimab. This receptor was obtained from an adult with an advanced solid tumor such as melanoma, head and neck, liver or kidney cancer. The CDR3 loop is CASSFQGATTDTQYF. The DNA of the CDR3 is TGTGCCAGCAGTTTCCAGGGGGCGACCACAGATACGCAGTATTTT.